A single sample is the source of the 13 T cell receptor beta chains below, sequenced in a study of cytomegalovirus exposure and HLA in healthy donors. The PCR had 60 Vbeta and 13 Jbeta primers. Clones were read by immunoSEQ multiplex PCR, and TCRdb kept only the in-frame ones, dropping some. The sample lists over 150,000 clones, roughly 80% occurring once. The sample was PBMCs. Receptors were obtained from a man aged 35 to 55 in good health and CMV-seronegative.

This chain connects TRBV10-1 to TRBJ2-1; TRBD2 is a possible D gene (6 bases). The V end lost 2 bases, the J end lost 0 bases, and 8 bases lay between the germline ends. This CDR3 is built from 15 residues. CDR1 is WNHNN and CDR2 is SYGVQD in the germline V gene (reference sequence). CDR3 coding DNA: TGCGCCAGCAGTGAGCGGGGGAGCTCCTACAATGAGCAGTTCTTC. Its protein is CASSERGSSYNEQFF.

The V gene is TRBV30, the J gene TRBJ2-7; D unresolved. CDR3 size: 13 residues. Germline CDR1 GTSNPN, CDR2 SVGIG (reference sequence). Trimming took 4 bases from V and 1 from J, leaving 11 bases between them. This chain's CDR3 is CAWTGFLSYEQYF. CDR3 in DNA: TGTGCCTGGACAGGCTTCTTGTCCTACGAGCAGTACTTC.

The chain is built from TRBV6-6 and TRBJ1-6; the D is unclear. The CDR3 extends over 14 amino acids. Trimming removed 10 bases from V and 0 bases from J, with 10 bases in between. Germline V gene data show CDR1 as MNHNY and CDR2 as SVGAGI (reference sequence). The CDR3 DNA follows: TGTGCCACCGCGGGGAACTCCTATAATTCACCCCTCCACTTT. Protein: CATAGNSYNSPLHF.

J is TRBJ2-1 and V is TRBV11-1; tentative D call: TRBD2 (7 bases). There are 15 residues in the CDR3. Germline V gene lookup returns CDR1 SGHAT and CDR2 FQDESV (reference sequence). Trimming shortened V by 0 bases and J by 4 bases, and 10 bases separated the two germline ends. The CDR3 DNA follows: TGTGCCAGCAGCTTAGCGGGGGGGCTTTACAATGAGCAGTTCTTC. This translates into CASSLAGGLYNEQFF. The variable domain in full, with the rest retrieved from reference TRBV11-1 and TRBJ2-1, is EAEVAQSPRYKITEKSQAVAFWCDPISGHATLYWYRQILGQGPELLVQFQDESVVDDSQLPKDRFSAERLKGVDSTLKIQPAELGDSAMYLCASSLAGGLYNEQFFGPGTRLTVL.

The gene calls are TRBV6-6 and TRBJ2-1, with D maybe TRBD2 (6 bases). V was shortened by 2 bases and J by 10 bases, with 9 bases between the two germline ends. The germline gives CDR1 MNHNY, CDR2 SVGAGI (reference sequence). The CDR3 loop spans 12 amino acids. This CDR3 is CASSYGGDEQFF. The DNA of the CDR3 is TGTGCCAGCAGTTACGGCGGGGACGAGCAGTTCTTC.

The chain carries TRBV5-4 and TRBJ2-5, with D tentatively TRBD1 (6 bases). Germline V gives CDR1 SGHNT, CDR2 YYREEE (reference sequence). V lost 0 bases, J lost 2 bases, and 11 bases lay in between. CDR3 length equals 15 residues. CDR3 residues: CASSLVQGTQETQYF. CDR3 bases: TGTGCCAGCAGCTTGGTACAGGGAACTCAAGAGACCCAGTACTTC.

The chain employs TRBV6-6 and TRBJ2-1; 10 nucleotides agree with TRBD2. The length of the CDR3 is 14 residues. The ends lost 6 bases at V and 7 bases at J; junction bases unmatched: 6. Germline CDR1 is MNHNY and CDR2 is SVGAGI (reference sequence). CDR3 sequence (DNA): TGTGCCAGCAGGATGACTAGCGGGCCGAATGAGCAGTTCTTC. This codes for CASRMTSGPNEQFF.

This clone was seen a handful of times. The V call is TRBV4-1, the J call TRBJ1-1; 9 positions match TRBD1. Trimming took 0 bases from V and 4 from J; bases not matched to a gene: 9. There are 17 residues in the CDR3. Germline-derived CDR1 and CDR2 are MGHRA and YSYEKL. The CDR3 region is CASSQEGQGTVGTEAFF. CDR3 DNA: TGCGCCAGCAGCCAAGAAGGACAGGGGACCGTAGGCACTGAAGCTTTCTTT.

The chain recombines TRBV15 with TRBJ2-6; possibly TRBD2 for D (5 bases). Germline V gene data show CDR1 as LNHNV and CDR2 as YYDKDF (reference sequence). Trimming took off 1 base at V and 1 base at J, with 5 bases between the two ends. The CDR3 runs to 15 residues. The CDR3 nucleotides read TGTGCCACCAGCAGAGGAGGGTCTGGGGCCAACGTCCTGACTTTC. It encodes CATSRGGSGANVLTF. Looking up the rest from reference TRBV15 and TRBJ2-6 gives the full variable domain: DAMVIQNPRYQVTQFGKPVTLSCSQTLNHNVMYWYQQKSSQAPKLLFHYYDKDFNNEADTPDNFQSRRPNTSFCFLDIRSPGLGDTAMYLCATSRGGSGANVLTFGAGSRLTVL.

The chain recombines TRBV27 with TRBJ2-7; 7 bases agree with TRBD1. V lost 6 bases and J lost 1; bases outside the gene matches: 6. The CDR3 has 14 residues. CDR1 and CDR2 from the germline V gene are MNHEY and SMNVEV (reference sequence). The CDR3 region is CASRGTALSYEQYF. The DNA of the CDR3 is TGTGCCAGCAGGGGGACAGCCCTATCCTACGAGCAGTACTTC.

This clone appeared a few times. This chain connects TRBV5-1 to TRBJ2-7; unclear D gene. Per germline, CDR1 SGHRS and CDR2 YFSETQ. V lost 6 bases and J 0 bases, leaving 16 bases between the germline ends. The CDR3 runs 15 residues. The CDR3 DNA sequence: TGCGCCAGCACCCCGACCGGGTCGATCTCCTACGAGCAGTACTTC. It translates to CASTPTGSISYEQYF. The entire variable domain, with the rest obtained from reference TRBV5-1 and TRBJ2-7, is as follows: KAGVTQTPRYLIKTRGQQVTLSCSPISGHRSVSWYQQTPGQGLQFLFEYFSETQRNKGNFPGRFSGRQFSNSRSEMNVSTLELGDSALYLCASTPTGSISYEQYFGPGTRLTVT.

The CDR3 DNA sequence: TGTGCCAGCACTCCACAGGGCTGGGGTGGAAACACCATATATTTT. Protein sequence: CASTPQGWGGNTIYF. The chain recombines TRBV7-2 with TRBJ1-3, with D perhaps matching TRBD1 (6 bases). The V end lost 7 bases, the J end lost 3 bases, and 16 bases lay between the germline ends. The CDR3 has 15 amino acids. CDR1 SGHTA and CDR2 FQGNSA come from the germline V gene.

This clone was seen a single time. This chain links TRBV7-9 with TRBJ2-7, with TRBD1 identical over 9 bases. Germline V gene data show CDR1 as SEHNR and CDR2 as FQNEAQ (reference sequence). The ends lost 1 base at V and 6 bases at J; junction bases unmatched: 4. The length of the CDR3 is 14 residues. The CDR3 sequence is CASSLGGTGLEQYF. The DNA for the CDR3 is TGTGCCAGCAGCTTAGGTGGGACAGGGCTCGAGCAGTACTTC.